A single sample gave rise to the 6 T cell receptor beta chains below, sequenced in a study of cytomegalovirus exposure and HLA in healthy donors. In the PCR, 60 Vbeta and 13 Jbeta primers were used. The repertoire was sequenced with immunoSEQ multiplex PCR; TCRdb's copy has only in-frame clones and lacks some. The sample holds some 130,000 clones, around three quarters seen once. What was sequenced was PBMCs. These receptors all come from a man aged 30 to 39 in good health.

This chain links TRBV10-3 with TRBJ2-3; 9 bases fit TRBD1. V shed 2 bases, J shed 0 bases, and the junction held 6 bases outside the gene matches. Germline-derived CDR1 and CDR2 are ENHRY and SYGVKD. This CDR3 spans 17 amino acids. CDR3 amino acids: CAISEPPGTGSTDTQYF. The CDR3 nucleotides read TGTGCCATCAGTGAGCCCCCGGGGACAGGGAGCACAGATACGCAGTATTTT.

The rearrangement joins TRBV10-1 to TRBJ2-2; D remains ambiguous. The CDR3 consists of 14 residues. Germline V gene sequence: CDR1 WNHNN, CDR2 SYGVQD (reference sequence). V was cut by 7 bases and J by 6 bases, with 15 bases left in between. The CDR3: CASKAQTNAGELFF. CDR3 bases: TGCGCCAGCAAGGCACAGACCAACGCCGGGGAGCTGTTTTTT.

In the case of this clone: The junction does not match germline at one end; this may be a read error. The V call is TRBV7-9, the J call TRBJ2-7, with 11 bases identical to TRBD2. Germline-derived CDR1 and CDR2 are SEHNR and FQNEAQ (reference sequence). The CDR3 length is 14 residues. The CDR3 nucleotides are TGTTCCAGCAGCTTAGCGGGAGGGGCCTACGAGCAGTACTTC. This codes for CSSSLAGGAYEQYF.

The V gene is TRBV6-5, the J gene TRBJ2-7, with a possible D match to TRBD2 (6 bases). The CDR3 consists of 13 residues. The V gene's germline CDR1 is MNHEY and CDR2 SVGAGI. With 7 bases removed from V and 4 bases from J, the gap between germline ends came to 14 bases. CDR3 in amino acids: CASNGGPSYEQYF. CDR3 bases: TGTGCCAGCAACGGGGGTCCGTCGTACGAGCAGTACTTC.

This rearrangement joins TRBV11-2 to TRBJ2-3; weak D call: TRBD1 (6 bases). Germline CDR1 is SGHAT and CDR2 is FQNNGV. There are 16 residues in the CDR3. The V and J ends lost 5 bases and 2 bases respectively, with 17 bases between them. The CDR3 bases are TGTGCCAGCAGCCGACTACAGGGAAGGTACACAGATACGCAGTATTTT. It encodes CASSRLQGRYTDTQYF.

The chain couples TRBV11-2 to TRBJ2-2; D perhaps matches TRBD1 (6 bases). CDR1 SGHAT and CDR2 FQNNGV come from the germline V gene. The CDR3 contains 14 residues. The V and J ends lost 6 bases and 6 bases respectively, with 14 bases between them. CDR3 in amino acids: CASSPPGVPGELFF. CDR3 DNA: TGTGCCAGCAGTCCGCCAGGGGTGCCCGGGGAGCTGTTTTTT. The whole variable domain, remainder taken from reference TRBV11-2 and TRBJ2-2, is EAGVAQSPRYKIIEKRQSVAFWCNPISGHATLYWYQQILGQGPKLLIQFQNNGVVDDSQLPKDRFSAERLKGVDSTLKIQPAKLEDSAVYLCASSPPGVPGELFFGEGSRLTVL.